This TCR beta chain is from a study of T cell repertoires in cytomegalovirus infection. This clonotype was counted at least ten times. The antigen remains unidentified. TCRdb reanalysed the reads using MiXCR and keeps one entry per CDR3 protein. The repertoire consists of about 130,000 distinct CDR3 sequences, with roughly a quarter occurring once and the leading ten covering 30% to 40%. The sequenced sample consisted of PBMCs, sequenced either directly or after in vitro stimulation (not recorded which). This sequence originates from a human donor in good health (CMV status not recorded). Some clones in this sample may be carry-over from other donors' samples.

The CDR3 bases are TGTGCCAGCAGCTTCCTAGCGGGAGGGGTGACAGATACGCAGTATTTT. Protein: CASSFLAGGVTDTQYF. The V and J genes are TRBV7-2 and TRBJ2-3; 12 bases agree with TRBD2. CDR3 length: 16 amino acids. The trim removed 3 bases at V and 3 bases at J, leaving 4 bases unmatched. Germline loops: CDR1 SGHTA, CDR2 FQGNSA.